A selection of T cell receptor beta chains follows, all from one sample in a study of CD8+ T cells in alopecia areata. Libraries were prepared by immunoSEQ multiplex PCR; TCRdb keeps only in-frame clonotypes and omits some of them. The repertoire holds 150,000 or so clones, with roughly 61% as singletons. The sequencing used CD4+ T cells sorted from blood, collected at week 0. Receptor source: a human donor with alopecia areata. Both conserved end residues are part of each CDR3. D genes are given only for firm matches.

j_gene,d_gene,v_gene,CDR3aa
TRBJ1-2,.,TRBV23-1,CASSLLRWSYGYTF
TRBJ2-4,TRBD1,TRBV5-1,CASAPRDRGANIQYF
TRBJ2-5,TRBD1,TRBV6-5,CASREHRGETQYF
TRBJ2-3,.,TRBV7-2,CASSIGTTSDTQYF
TRBJ2-7,TRBD1,TRBV30,CAWSDRQGAYEQYF
TRBJ2-2,.,TRBV7-2,CASSSDSGELFF
TRBJ1-2,TRBD1,TRBV4-3,CASSPDRGEGYTF
TRBJ1-2,.,TRBV30,CAWSFQGNYGYTF
TRBJ2-1,TRBD2,TRBV6-5,CASRVTSGGFNEQFF
TRBJ1-3,.,TRBV10-3,CAISDAISGNTIYF
TRBJ1-2,.,TRBV30,CAWTDGNLRDYTF
TRBJ2-5,.,TRBV29-1,CSVEEGTQYF
TRBJ1-2,TRBD1,TRBV29-1,CSVVQGERLGYTF
TRBJ1-5,.,TRBV15,CATSRGVGSTQPQHF
TRBJ2-1,TRBD2,TRBV15,CATSTASGGKSEQFF
TRBJ2-5,.,TRBV4-2,CASSQAGQGMLKETQYF
TRBJ2-7,.,TRBV7-2,CASSLGWQWSNEQYF
TRBJ2-3,.,TRBV11-3,CASSLPRTDTQYF
TRBJ2-5,.,TRBV29-1,CSVGEETQYF
TRBJ1-3,.,TRBV5-1,CASSDGDRAFSGNTIYF
TRBJ1-1,.,TRBV11-3,CASTDSCTEAFF
TRBJ2-3,TRBD1,TRBV19,CASSIPTGGDTQYF